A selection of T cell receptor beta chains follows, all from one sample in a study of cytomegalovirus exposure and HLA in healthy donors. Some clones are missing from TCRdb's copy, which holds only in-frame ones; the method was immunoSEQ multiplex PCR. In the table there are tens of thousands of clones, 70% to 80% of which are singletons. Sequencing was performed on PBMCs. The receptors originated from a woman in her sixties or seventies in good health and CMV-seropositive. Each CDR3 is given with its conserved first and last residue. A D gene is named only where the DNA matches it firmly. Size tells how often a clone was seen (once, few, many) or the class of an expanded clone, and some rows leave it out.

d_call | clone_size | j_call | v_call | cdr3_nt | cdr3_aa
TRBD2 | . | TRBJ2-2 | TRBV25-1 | TGTGCCAGCAGTGACCCCGGGAGGGGGGGAGGAGGAACCGGGGAGCTGTTTTTT | CASSDPGRGGGGTGELFF
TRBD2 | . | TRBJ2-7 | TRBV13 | TGTGCCAGCAGCACCCGGGACTACCTCGACGAGCAGTACTTC | CASSTRDYLDEQYF
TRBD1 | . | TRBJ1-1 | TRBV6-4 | TGTGCCAGCAGTGACCCGGGACAGGGAAAAGCTTTCTTT | CASSDPGQGKAFF
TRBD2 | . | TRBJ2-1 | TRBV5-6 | TGTGCCAGCAGCTTCGGGGGGGCCCTCTACAATGAGCAGTTCTTC | CASSFGGALYNEQFF
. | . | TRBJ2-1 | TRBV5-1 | TGCGCCAGCAGCTTGGACAGCTTAGGGACAAACAATGAGCAGTTCTTC | CASSLDSLGTNNEQFF
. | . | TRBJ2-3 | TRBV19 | TGTGCCAGTCAGGAGGGCACAGATACACAGTATTTT | CASQEGTDTQYF
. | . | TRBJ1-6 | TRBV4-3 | TGCGCCAGCAGCCAAGATTACAGGCAGGGTCGATCACCCCTCCACTTT | CASSQDYRQGRSPLHF
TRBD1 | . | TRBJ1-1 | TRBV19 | TGTGCCAGTAGTGCGACAGGGAGCCCTGAAGCTTTCTTT | CASSATGSPEAFF
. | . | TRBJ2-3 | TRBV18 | TGTGCCAGCTCACCACCGAGCCCAGATACGCAGTATTTT | CASSPPSPDTQYF
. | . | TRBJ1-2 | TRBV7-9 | TGTGCCAGCAGCTTAGGTAGGGGGAAGGATGACTATGGCTACACCTTC | CASSLGRGKDDYGYTF
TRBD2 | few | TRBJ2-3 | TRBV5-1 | TGCGCCAGCAGCTACCCCCTAGCGGGGGGCACAGATACGCAGTATTTT | CASSYPLAGGTDTQYF
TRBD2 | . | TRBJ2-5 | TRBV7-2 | TGTGCCAGCAGCTCTCCTTTAGCGGGGGGGCCAGAGACCCAGTACTTC | CASSSPLAGGPETQYF
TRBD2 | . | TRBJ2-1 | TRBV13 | TGTGCCAGCAGCTACGGGGGACTAGCGGGGGATAGGGATGAGCAGTTCTTC | CASSYGGLAGDRDEQFF
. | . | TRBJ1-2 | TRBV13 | TGTGCCAGCAGCTTATCAGACAGTCAGTTGTTCTATGGCTACACCTTC | CASSLSDSQLFYGYTF
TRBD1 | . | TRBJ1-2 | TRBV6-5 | TGTGCCAGCAGGACTCCGGGACAGGGGGCCTGGAGCTACACCTTC | CASRTPGQGAWSYTF
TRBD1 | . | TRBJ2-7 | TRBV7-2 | TGTGCCAGCAGCGCCTCGACAGGGAACGAGCAGTACTTC | CASSASTGNEQYF
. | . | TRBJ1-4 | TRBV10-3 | TGTGCCATCAGAAAGAATCAGGGCGCTAATGAAAAACTGTTTTTT | CAIRKNQGANEKLFF
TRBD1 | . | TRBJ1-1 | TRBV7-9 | TGTTCCAGCAGCCCAGGGACAGGGGGCGGTATCACTGAAGCTTTCTTT | CSSSPGTGGGITEAFF
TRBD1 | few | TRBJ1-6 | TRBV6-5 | TGTGCCAGCAGCACCGGGACAGGAAATTCACCCCTCCACTTT | CASSTGTGNSPLHF
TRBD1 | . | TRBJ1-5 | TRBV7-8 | TGTGCCAGCAGCCCAACCCGGGACAGCTATCAGCCCCAGCATTTT | CASSPTRDSYQPQHF
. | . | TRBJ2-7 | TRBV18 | TGTGCCAGCTCACCGCCGCAGGGGGGTCCCTACGAGCAGTACTTC | CASSPPQGGPYEQYF
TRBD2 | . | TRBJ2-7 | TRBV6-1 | TGTGCCATCCAGACTCGGACTAGCGGCTACGAGCAGTACTTC | CAIQTRTSGYEQYF
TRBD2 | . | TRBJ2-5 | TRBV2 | TGTGCCAGCAGTGATAGCGGGGGGGACCAAGAGACCCAGTACTTC | CASSDSGGDQETQYF
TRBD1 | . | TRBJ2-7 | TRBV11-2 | TGTGCCAGCAGCCAGAGGACAGGGTCCTCCTACGAGCAGTACTTC | CASSQRTGSSYEQYF
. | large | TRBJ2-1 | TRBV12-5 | TGTGCTAGTGGCCCCCGGGCAGGGTCCTACAATGAGCAGTTCTTC | CASGPRAGSYNEQFF
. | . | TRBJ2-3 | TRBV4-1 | TGCGCCAGCAGCCAAGAGCGCGGCACAGATACGCAGTATTTT | CASSQERGTDTQYF
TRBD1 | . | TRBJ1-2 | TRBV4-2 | TGTGCCAGCAGCCTCGGGGGGGGACAGGGGGATACCTATGGCTACACCTTC | CASSLGGGQGDTYGYTF
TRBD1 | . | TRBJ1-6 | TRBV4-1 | TGCGCCAGCAGCCTCCTTCGACAGGGGGGGTCACCCCTCCACTTT | CASSLLRQGGSPLHF
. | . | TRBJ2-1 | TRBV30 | TGTGCCTGGGATGTAGGTACAGGGTATGAGCAGTTCTTC | CAWDVGTGYEQFF
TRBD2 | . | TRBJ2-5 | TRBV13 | TGTGCCAGCAGCTTAGAGCGGGGGGGTCAAGAGACCCAGTACTTC | CASSLERGGQETQYF
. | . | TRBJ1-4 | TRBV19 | TGTGCCAGTAGTGTACTTCCGGGAGGCGAAAAACTGTTTTTT | CASSVLPGGEKLFF
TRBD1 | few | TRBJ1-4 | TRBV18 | TGTGCCAGCTCACCTAGGGGACAGGGGAGTGAAAAACTGTTTTTT | CASSPRGQGSEKLFF
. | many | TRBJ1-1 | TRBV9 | TGTGCCAGCAGCGTAGTAACAGGGAACACTGAAGCTTTCTTT | CASSVVTGNTEAFF
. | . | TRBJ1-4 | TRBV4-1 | TGCGCCAGCAGACTCCAACAGACCGGTGGCGAAAAACTGTTTTTT | CASRLQQTGGEKLFF
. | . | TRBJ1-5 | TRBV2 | TGTGCCAGTGGGGGGAGGGGGGAGAATCAGCCCCAGCATTTT | CASGGRGENQPQHF
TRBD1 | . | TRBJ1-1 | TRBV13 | TGTGCCAGCAGCTTCAGACAGGGGGACTCTGAAGCTTTCTTT | CASSFRQGDSEAFF
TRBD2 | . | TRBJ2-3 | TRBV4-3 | TGCGCCAGCAGCCTCGGGACTAGCGGGGCAGATACGCAGTATTTT | CASSLGTSGADTQYF
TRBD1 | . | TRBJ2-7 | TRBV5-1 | TGCGCCAGCAGCTTCGGGACAGGGGCCGCCTACGAGCAGTACTTC | CASSFGTGAAYEQYF
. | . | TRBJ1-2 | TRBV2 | TGTGCCAGCAGTGAATCAGGGTTTGGCTACACCTTC | CASSESGFGYTF
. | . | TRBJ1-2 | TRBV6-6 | TGTGCCAGCAGTTACCTTTGGGGAGTGAATGGCTACACCTTC | CASSYLWGVNGYTF
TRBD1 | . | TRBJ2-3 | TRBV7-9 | TGTGCCAGCAGCTTACAGGGGGACACGCAGTATTTT | CASSLQGDTQYF
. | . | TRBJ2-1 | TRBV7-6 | TGTGCCAGCAGCTCCCCCTTCCGGGACAATCAGCAGTTCTTC | CASSSPFRDNQQFF
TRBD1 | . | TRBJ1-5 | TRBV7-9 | TGTGCCAGCAGCTTAGGGAGGCTGACAGGGACGGGCAATCAGCCCCAGCATTTT | CASSLGRLTGTGNQPQHF
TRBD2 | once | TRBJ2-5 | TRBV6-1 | TGTGCCAGCAGCAGGGACTACCTAGGAGAGACCCAGTACTTC | CASSRDYLGETQYF